One and the same sample provided the 4 T cell receptor beta chains below, sequenced in a study of blood T cell repertoires in COVID-19 (TCRdb year 2020). Preparation of the library involved the immunoSEQ multiplex PCR assay. The table was pulled from immuneACCESS by TCRdb, which kept in-frame rearrangements only. Such tables lose some clones; where checked, under half of the loss comes from unresolved V genes, and the rest has no known cause. The sample table records around 200,000 clones; around 87% of these occur just once. Clones ranked in the top ten supply about 2.7% of the sample. Sequencing was performed on peripheral blood. The receptors were gathered from a man aged 35 to 55 with active or convalescent COVID-19.

The V gene is TRBV30, the J gene TRBJ2-7; D not resolved. The CDR3 runs 16 residues. Germline CDR1 reads GTSNPN; CDR2 reads SVGIG (reference sequence). Trimming took off 0 bases at V and 0 bases at J, with 15 bases between the two ends. DNA of the CDR3: TGTGCCTGGAGTGTACTTCGTTCCCTAAGCTCCTACGAGCAGTACTTC. Encoded protein: CAWSVLRSLSSYEQYF.

The rearrangement links TRBV19 to TRBJ1-6, with TRBD1 identical over 7 bases. The trim removed 7 bases at V and 7 bases at J, leaving 10 bases unmatched. This CDR3 region has 15 residues. Germline CDR1 and CDR2: LNHDA and SQIVND (reference sequence). The chain's CDR3 is CASKEGRGFNSPLHF. The DNA for the CDR3 is TGTGCCAGTAAGGAGGGCAGGGGGTTCAATTCACCCCTCCACTTT.

The chain combines TRBV30 with TRBJ1-1; no clear D. The V end was cut by 4 bases, the J end by 2 bases, with 8 bases between. This CDR3 has 12 residues. Germline CDR1 is GTSNPN and CDR2 is SVGIG (reference sequence). CDR3 bases: TGTGCCTGGATACTCGGTAACACTGAAGCTTTCTTT. It codes for CAWILGNTEAFF.

A few counts support this clone. Other DNA sequences in this specimen translate into the identical CDR3. The gene calls are TRBV6-5 and TRBJ1-2; 7 positions agree with TRBD1. V was clipped by 5 bases and J by 4 bases; unmatched bases: 4. Germline CDR1 MNHEY, CDR2 SVGAGI. The CDR3 totals 13 residues. CDR3: CASSRDSAYGYTF. In nucleotides, the CDR3 is TGTGCCAGCAGTCGGGACAGCGCCTATGGCTACACCTTC.